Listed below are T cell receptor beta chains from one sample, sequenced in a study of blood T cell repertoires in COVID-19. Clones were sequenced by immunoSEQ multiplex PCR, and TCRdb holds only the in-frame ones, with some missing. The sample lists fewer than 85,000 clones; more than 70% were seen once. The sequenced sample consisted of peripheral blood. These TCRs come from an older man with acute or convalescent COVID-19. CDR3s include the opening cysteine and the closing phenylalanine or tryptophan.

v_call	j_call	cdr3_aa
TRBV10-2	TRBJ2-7	CASSDWGTGAQIGYF
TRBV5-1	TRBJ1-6	CASSLGTDFSYNSPLHF
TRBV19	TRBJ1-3	CASKDRDIAGESIYF
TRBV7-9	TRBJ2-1	CASSSTGGYNEQFF
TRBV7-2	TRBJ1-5	CASSSGTGKGQPQHF
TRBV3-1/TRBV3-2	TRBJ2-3	CASSLRQGWNTDTQYF
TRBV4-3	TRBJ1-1	CASSRLSRGNTEAFF
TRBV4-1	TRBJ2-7	CASSPSGGTASTYEQYF
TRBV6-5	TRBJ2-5	CASRPSGRGETQYF
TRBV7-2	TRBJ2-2	CASSSAAGDATGELFF
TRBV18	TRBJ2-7	CASSMGQGDEQYF
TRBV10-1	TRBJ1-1	CASSAQGRGTEAFF
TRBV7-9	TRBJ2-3	CASSPGSNTDTQYF
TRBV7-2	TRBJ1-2	CASSLEDRGQRYGYTF
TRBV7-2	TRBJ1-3	CASSLVGGGGNTIYF
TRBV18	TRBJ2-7	CASSPATASPNEQYF
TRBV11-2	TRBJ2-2	CASSSLRGESVGELFF
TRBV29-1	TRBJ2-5	CSVAGQGQETQYF
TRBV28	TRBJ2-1	CASSKPGLVDDEQFF
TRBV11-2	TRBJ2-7	CASSSSIGGGENEQYF
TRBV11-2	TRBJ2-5	CASSLNWAVKGTQYF
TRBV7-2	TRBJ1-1	CASSEQGSLGTEAFF
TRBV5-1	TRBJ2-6	CASSPPTGAGANVLTF
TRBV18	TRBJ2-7	CASSPRTGGEQYF
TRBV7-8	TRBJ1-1	CASSLSREGGLVAFF
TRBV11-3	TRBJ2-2	CASSPGTSTGELFF
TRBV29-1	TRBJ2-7	CSVASAGGYEQYF
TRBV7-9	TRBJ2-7	CASSLGLALTYEQYF
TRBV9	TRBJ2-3	CASSVGTAGYTDTQYF
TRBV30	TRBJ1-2	CAWSGQSYGYTF
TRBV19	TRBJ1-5	CASSIASGGTLDYQPQHF
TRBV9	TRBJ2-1	CASSVPGTTVYEQFF
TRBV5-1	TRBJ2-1	CASSPLAGGVSYNEQFF
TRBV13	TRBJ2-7	CASSFRPHTSGQGGSYEQYF
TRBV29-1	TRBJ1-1	CSALETVGTEAFF
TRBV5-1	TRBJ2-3	CASSFGGLAADTQYF
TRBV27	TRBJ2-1	CASSLSLVPFAGISYNEQFF
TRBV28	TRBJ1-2	CASSFALVSDRVFYGYTF
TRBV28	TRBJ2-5	CASSLLSSDSYQYF
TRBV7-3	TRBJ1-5	CASNPSHGTGGATSNQPQHF
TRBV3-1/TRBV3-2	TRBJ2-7	CASSQPGQGSREQYF
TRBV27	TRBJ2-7	CASSFQRIAGLYEQYF
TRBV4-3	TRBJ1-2	CASSQDLPGTSNYGYTF
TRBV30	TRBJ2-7	CAWSAPDRNSYEQYF
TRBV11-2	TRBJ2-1	CASSSDRSDEQFF
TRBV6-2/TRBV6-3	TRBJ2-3	CASSLQGADTQYF
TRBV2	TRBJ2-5	CASRPPTSGGAETQYF
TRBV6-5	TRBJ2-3	CASSYDRSGPTDTQYF
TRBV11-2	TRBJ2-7	CASRRDRSYEQYF
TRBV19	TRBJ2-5	CASSPGQGYTETQYF
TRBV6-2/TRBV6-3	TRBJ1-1	CASSYWGRNEAFF
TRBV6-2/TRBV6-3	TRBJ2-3	CASSYSGSGTVDTQYF
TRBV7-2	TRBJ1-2	CASSDLQWTGIYGYTF
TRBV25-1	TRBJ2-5	CASSESGGPQETQYF
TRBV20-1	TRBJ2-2	CSASNPTTNTGELFF
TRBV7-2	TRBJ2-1	CASTLGLAGGDEQFF
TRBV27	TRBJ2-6	CASSLARYPGGANVLTF